These 25 T cell receptor beta chains share one sample of origin, sequenced in a study of OX40 agonist ivuxolimab in advanced cancers. The method was immunoSEQ multiplex PCR; TCRdb's version includes in-frame clones alone and lacks a portion of them. This sample carries about 59,000 clones, 87% of them seen once, and the ten largest clones take 0.3% to 0.45%. Sample: CD4+ or CD8+ T cells sorted from blood, taken in a trial of the OX40 agonist ivuxolimab. The receptors stem from an adult with an advanced solid tumor such as melanoma, head and neck, liver or kidney cancer.

This clone has only one observation. The V and J genes are TRBV6-1 and TRBJ1-1; TRBD1 matches 9 bases. The V gene end was trimmed by 10 bases and the J gene end by 4 bases; junction bases not matched to a gene: 4. Germline V CDR1 and CDR2: MNHNS, SASEGT. This CDR3 has 12 amino acids. CDR3 loop: CAIDRGFTEAFF. CDR3 nucleotide sequence: TGTGCCATCGACAGGGGGTTCACTGAAGCTTTCTTT.

The chain uses TRBV2 and TRBJ2-5, with D possibly being TRBD1 (6 bases). Trimming took 1 base from V and 4 from J, leaving 10 bases between them. The CDR3 covers 14 residues. The germline gives CDR1 SNHLY, CDR2 FYNNEI. In nucleotides, the CDR3 is TGTGCCAGCAGTGAAGGTCAGGGGAGAGAGACCCAGTACTTC. Residues: CASSEGQGRETQYF.

The CDR3 bases are TGTGCCAGCTCACCACCTGGCGGGGCGGTTTACAATGAGCAGTTCTTC. Residues: CASSPPGGAVYNEQFF. The chain employs TRBV18 and TRBJ2-1; possible D gene TRBD2, 6 bases. The length of the CDR3 is 16 residues. In germline, CDR1 is KGHSH, CDR2 LQKENI. The V gene lost 0 bases and the J gene lost 4 bases, with 13 bases spanning the gap.

This sequence joins TRBV5-1 and TRBJ2-1; D not resolved. V was cut by 4 bases and J by 5 bases, with 13 bases left in between. The germline V gene encodes CDR1 SGHRS and CDR2 YFSETQ. The CDR3 is 14 residues long. CDR3 nucleotide sequence: TGCGCCAGCAGCGAAATACCGACTGACAATGAGCAGTTCTTC. Encoded protein: CASSEIPTDNEQFF.

V usage is TRBV10-3 and J usage is TRBJ2-7, with TRBD1 identical over 9 bases. This CDR3 comprises 13 residues. V shed 8 bases, J shed 6 bases, and the junction held 8 bases outside the gene matches. Germline lookup yields CDR1 ENHRY and CDR2 SYGVKD. CDR3 sequence reads: CAIAGQGIREQYF. The CDR3 DNA follows: TGTGCCATCGCGGGACAGGGTATACGCGAGCAGTACTTC.

This clone was found once. The J gene is TRBJ1-2, the V gene TRBV2; 7 bases align to TRBD1. The CDR3 totals 14 residues. The germline CDR1 and CDR2 sequences are SNHLY and FYNNEI. J was trimmed by 4 bases and V by 6 bases; bases with no gene match: 8. CDR3: CASSLRGGSYGYTF. CDR3 DNA sequence: TGTGCCAGCAGCCTCAGGGGGGGTTCCTATGGCTACACCTTC. Looking up the rest from reference TRBV2 and TRBJ1-2 gives the full variable domain: EPEVTQTPSHQVTQMGQEVILRCVPISNHLYFYWYRQILGQKVEFLVSFYNNEISEKSEIFDDQFSVERPDGSNFTLKIRSTKLEDSAMYFCASSLRGGSYGYTFGSGTRLTVV.

The chain uses TRBV20-1 and TRBJ1-2; D remains unclear. Germline V lookup: CDR1 DFQATT, CDR2 SNEGSKA (reference sequence). This CDR3 contains 11 residues. V was pared by 1 base and J by 6 bases, with 6 bases between. The CDR3: CSARVYDGYTF. CDR3 bases: TGCAGTGCTAGAGTATACGATGGCTACACCTTC.

The rearrangement links TRBV4-3 to TRBJ2-1; weak D call: TRBD2 (6 bases). Germline V gene data show CDR1 as LGHNA and CDR2 as YSLEER. CDR3 length: 16 residues. V gave up 0 bases and J gave up 2 bases, with 11 bases separating them. The CDR3 is CASSQEGGNPYNEQFF. CDR3 sequence (DNA): TGCGCCAGCAGCCAAGAAGGCGGGAATCCCTACAATGAGCAGTTCTTC.

This clone is medium-sized within its sample. The chain recombines TRBV4-1 with TRBJ1-5; D call uncertain. V was cut by 4 bases and J by 1 base, with 17 bases left in between. Germline assignment: CDR1 MGHRA and CDR2 YSYEKL. The CDR3 contains 17 residues. The CDR3 spells CASSLSGWAGSNQPQHF. CDR3 sequence (DNA): TGCGCCAGCAGCCTCTCCGGGTGGGCCGGAAGCAATCAGCCCCAGCATTTT.

The rearrangement joins TRBV5-1 to TRBJ2-7, with 7 bases fitting TRBD2. The CDR3 is made up of 14 amino acids. The V segment lost 4 bases and the J segment 0 bases; nucleotides outside the gene matches: 4. Germline assignment: CDR1 SGHRS and CDR2 YFSETQ. Here the CDR3 DNA reads TGCGCCAGCAGCATTAGCGGGCTCTCCTACGAGCAGTACTTC. Its translation: CASSISGLSYEQYF.

Only one count was recorded for this clone. V gene TRBV5-4 combines with J gene TRBJ2-2; D is uncertain. V was shortened by 0 bases and J by 3 bases, with 12 bases between the two germline ends. Germline-derived CDR1 and CDR2 are SGHNT and YYREEE (reference sequence). This CDR3 is 16 amino acids long. This chain's CDR3 is CASSLAVGKDTGELFF. CDR3 nucleotide sequence: TGTGCCAGCAGCTTGGCCGTGGGGAAAGACACCGGGGAGCTGTTTTTT.

The V call is TRBV5-6, the J call TRBJ1-5, with D possibly matching TRBD1 (5 bases). CDR1 is SGHDT, CDR2 YYEEEE, per germline. The CDR3 spans 15 residues. The V gene lost 3 bases and the J gene lost 0 bases, with 10 bases spanning the gap. DNA for the CDR3: TGTGCCAGCAGCTACAGGTGGGCTAGCAATCAGCCCCAGCATTTT. The encoded protein is CASSYRWASNQPQHF.

The chain is built from TRBV27 and TRBJ2-7, with D unresolved. CDR3 length equals 14 residues. Germline V gene data show CDR1 as MNHEY and CDR2 as SMNVEV (reference sequence). The germline V and J ends were trimmed by 9 bases and 3 bases, with 18 bases remaining between them. CDR3 residues: CASVLVFDGYEQYF. The DNA for the CDR3 is TGTGCCAGTGTCCTCGTATTCGACGGCTACGAGCAGTACTTC.

This clone was counted a few times. The rearrangement joins TRBV7-6 to TRBJ2-1, with D tentatively TRBD1 (6 bases). CDR3 size: 16 residues. The V end was cut by 5 bases, the J end by 9 bases, with 23 bases between. Germline values: CDR1 SGHVS, CDR2 FNYEAQ. The CDR3 DNA is TGTGCCAGCAGCCCAGGAGCCTCGGACAGAGGCGGTGAGCAGTTCTTC. Encoded protein: CASSPGASDRGGEQFF.

This chain links TRBV6-1 with TRBJ2-1; 7 bases map to TRBD1. Germline-derived CDR1 and CDR2 are MNHNS and SASEGT. The CDR3 has 16 residues. V was pared by 4 bases and J by 0 bases, with 6 bases of the junction left unmatched. DNA for the CDR3: TGTGCCAGCAGTGGACAACAGGGGAGCTCCTACAATGAGCAGTTCTTC. Translating it yields CASSGQQGSSYNEQFF.

The CDR3 loop is CASRPTGGAEQYF. In DNA, the CDR3 is TGTGCCAGCAGGCCGACAGGGGGCGCCGAGCAGTACTTC. The V gene is TRBV28, the J gene TRBJ2-7; 10 nucleotides align to TRBD1. Germline V gene data show CDR1 as MDHEN and CDR2 as SYDVKM. J gave up 6 bases and V 6 bases, and 5 bases lay outside the gene matches. This CDR3 comprises 13 residues.

This rearrangement joins TRBV2 to TRBJ2-3; perhaps TRBD1 as D (5 bases). Looked up from germline, CDR1 is SNHLY and CDR2 is FYNNEI. The CDR3 runs to 15 residues. V lost 6 bases, J lost 3 bases, and 16 bases lay in between. CDR3: CASSRRAGRTDTQYF. The CDR3 region has the DNA TGTGCCAGCAGCCGCAGGGCAGGACGAACAGATACGCAGTATTTT.

This rearrangement joins TRBV7-8 to TRBJ2-1; TRBD2 is a possible D gene (5 bases). V lost 3 bases, J lost 1 base, and 13 bases lay in between. This CDR3 contains 16 residues. Per the germline V gene, CDR1 is SGHVS and CDR2 is FQNEAQ. Here the CDR3 reads CASSFPAIASYNEQFF. The CDR3 coding sequence is TGTGCCAGCAGCTTCCCCGCGATAGCGTCCTACAATGAGCAGTTCTTC.

The chain uses TRBV28 and TRBJ2-5; 10 nucleotides line up with TRBD2. The V segment lost 6 bases and the J segment 1 base; nucleotides outside the gene matches: 8. The CDR3 is 16 amino acids. The V gene's germline CDR1 is MDHEN and CDR2 SYDVKM. In DNA, the CDR3 is TGTGCCAGCAGGGCTAGCGGGAGTGGGGGCCAAGAGACCCAGTACTTC. This encodes CASRASGSGGQETQYF.

The V gene is TRBV5-1, the J gene TRBJ1-1; 8 bases agree with TRBD1. Germline-derived CDR1 and CDR2 are SGHRS and YFSETQ. The CDR3 sequence is 15 residues long. V gave up 4 bases and J gave up 4 bases; unmatched junction bases: 9. CDR3 residues: CASSPRNTGGTEAFF. CDR3 nucleotides: TGCGCCAGCAGCCCAAGGAACACAGGGGGCACTGAAGCTTTCTTT.

J is TRBJ2-5 and V is TRBV6-5, with a weak D call TRBD2 (5 bases). The J call may be in error: the DNA end matches TRBJ2-7 better. The CDR3 runs to 13 residues. The germline V gene encodes CDR1 MNHEY and CDR2 SVGAGI. CDR3 in DNA: TGTGCCAGCAGTCCGGACTTTGGGGACGAGCAGTACTTC. The encoded protein is CASSPDFGDEQYF.

This clone occurred a few times. The rearrangement uses TRBV7-9 and TRBJ2-1; TRBD1 matches 10 bases. V lost 4 bases and J lost 6; bases outside the gene matches: 3. This CDR3 contains 14 residues. The germline V gene has CDR1 SEHNR and CDR2 FQNEAQ (reference sequence). CDR3 region: CASSSGQGTNEQFF. CDR3 nucleotide sequence: TGTGCCAGCAGCTCGGGACAGGGGACCAATGAGCAGTTCTTC.

V gene TRBV7-8 combines with J gene TRBJ2-2; D may be TRBD1 or TRBD2 (5 bases each). V was cut by 2 bases and J by 0 bases, with 16 bases left in between. Germline V gene data show CDR1 as SGHVS and CDR2 as FQNEAQ. The CDR3 loop spans 18 amino acids. The CDR3 reads CASSLRDDSFANTGELFF. Written as DNA, the CDR3 is TGTGCCAGCAGCTTAAGGGACGATTCATTCGCGAACACCGGGGAGCTGTTTTTT. The entire variable domain, with the rest obtained from reference TRBV7-8 and TRBJ2-2, is as follows: GAGVSQSPRYKVAKRGQDVALRCDPISGHVSLFWYQQALGQGPEFLTYFQNEAQLDKSGLPSDRFFAERPEGSVSTLKIQRTQQEDSAVYLCASSLRDDSFANTGELFFGEGSRLTVL.

CDR3 amino acids: CAIRADSVVRGQYF. The CDR3 DNA follows: TGTGCCATCAGGGCAGACTCCGTGGTACGTGGGCAGTACTTC. The chain uses TRBV10-3 and TRBJ2-7; D gene ambiguous. Germline assignment: CDR1 ENHRY and CDR2 SYGVKD. The CDR3 spans 14 residues. Trimming pared 6 bases from V and 9 bases from J, leaving 21 bases between.

The chain joins TRBV5-8 to TRBJ1-5, with D uncertain. Germline V CDR1 and CDR2: SGHTS, YDEGEE. CDR3 length equals 14 residues. Between the trimmed V and J ends, which lost 2 bases and 2 bases, there was a span of 8 bases. The CDR3 coding sequence is TGTGCCAGCAGCTTTGGGTGGGGCAATCAGCCCCAGCATTTT. Its translation is CASSFGWGNQPQHF.